The clone carrying this TCR beta chain was seen repeatedly, ten times or more. This sample is part of a study of T-cell memory formation after mild COVID-19. TCRdb fed the 5' RACE reads into MiXCR, producing one record per CDR3 protein. Here the sample spans approximately 250,000 distinct CDR3 sequences, roughly 16% being singletons. The material sequenced was PBMCs or a T cell subset sorted from them (not recorded which). The source of this sequence is a man aged 18-30 years who had mild COVID-19 (a few samples of this study predate the infection). Cell type and time point are not known.

CDR3 in DNA: TGTGCCAGCATCGGCCACAGGGGAGCGGGGGAAGAGACCCAGTACTTC. It is translated as CASIGHRGAGEETQYF. The chain uses TRBV25-1 and TRBJ2-5; D perhaps matches TRBD2 (8 bases). Trimming stripped 7 bases from V and 3 bases from J, with 21 bases between. There are 16 residues in the CDR3. CDR1 and CDR2 from the germline V gene are MGHDK and SYGVNS.